This T cell receptor (beta chain) was documented in a study of neurological immune-mediated disorders. The sample holds many counts of this clonotype. Its antigen is unknown. 5'RACE with 10-nucleotide random UMIs generated the cDNA. TCRdb passed the 5' RACE reads through MiXCR, listing each CDR3 protein once. This table has some 16,000 distinct CDR3 sequences, 7% to 9.5% appearing once. The CDR3 runs to 17 residues. J was trimmed by 5 bases and V by 0 bases; bases with no gene match: 12. Germline loops: CDR1 SGHAT, CDR2 FQNNGV. There were 1 million CD4+ or CD8+ T cells used in the sorted libraries. The study's findings and limits: HTLV-1-associated myelopathy showed the most TCR clonal expansion; multiple sclerosis the least, below healthy controls.

This TCR was sampled from a man aged 45 to 65 in good health. V usage is TRBV11-2 and J usage is TRBJ2-5, with TRBD1 matching over 7 bases. Sequencing was carried out using CD8+ T cells from blood. The CDR3 DNA is TGTGCCAGCAGCTTAGAGGCCCCAAGGGGGCCAGGGGAGACCCAGTACTTC. Encoded protein: CASSLEAPRGPGETQYF.